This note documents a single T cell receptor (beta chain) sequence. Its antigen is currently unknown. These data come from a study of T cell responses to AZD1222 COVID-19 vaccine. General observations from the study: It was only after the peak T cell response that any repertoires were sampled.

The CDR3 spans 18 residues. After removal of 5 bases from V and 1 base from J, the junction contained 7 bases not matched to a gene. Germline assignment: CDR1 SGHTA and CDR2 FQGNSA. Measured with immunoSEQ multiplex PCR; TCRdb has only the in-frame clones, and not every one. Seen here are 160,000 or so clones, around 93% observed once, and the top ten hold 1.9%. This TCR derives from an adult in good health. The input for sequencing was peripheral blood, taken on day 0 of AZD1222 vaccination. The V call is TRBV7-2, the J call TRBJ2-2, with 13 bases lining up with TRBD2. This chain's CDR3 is CASSLGLAGVGNTGELFF. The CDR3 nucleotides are TGTGCCAGCAGCCTAGGACTAGCGGGAGTAGGGAACACCGGGGAGCTGTTTTTT.